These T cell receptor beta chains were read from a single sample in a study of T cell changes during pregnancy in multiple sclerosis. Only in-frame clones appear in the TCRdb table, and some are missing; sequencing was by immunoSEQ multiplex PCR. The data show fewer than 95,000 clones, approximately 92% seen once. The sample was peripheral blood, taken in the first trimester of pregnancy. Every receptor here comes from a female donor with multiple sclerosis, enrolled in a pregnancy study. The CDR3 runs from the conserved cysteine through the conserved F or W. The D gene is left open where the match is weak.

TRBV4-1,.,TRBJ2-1,CASSHSPDRYNEQFF
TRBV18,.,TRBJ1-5,CASSPREVNQPQHF
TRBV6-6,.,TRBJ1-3,CASTREGRTIYF
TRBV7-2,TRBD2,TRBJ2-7,CASRPLAGAGEQYF
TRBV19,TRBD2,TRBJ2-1,CASSILAGGLHNEQFF
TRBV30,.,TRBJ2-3,CAWSEKGGTDTQYF
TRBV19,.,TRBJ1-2,CASSLRGDYGYTF
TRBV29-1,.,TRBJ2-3,CSVVGEGKTDTQYF
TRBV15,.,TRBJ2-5,CATSRDEVVQAETQYF
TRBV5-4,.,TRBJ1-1,CASSSISGMNTEAFF
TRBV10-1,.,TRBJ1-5,CASSNRELPNQPQHF
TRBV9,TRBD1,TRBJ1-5,CASAPGQGNQPQHF
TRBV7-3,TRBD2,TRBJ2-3,CASSIGGISGASTDTQYF
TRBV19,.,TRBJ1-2,CASIGTQPNYGYTF
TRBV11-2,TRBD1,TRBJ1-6,CASSRDRSFYNSPLHF
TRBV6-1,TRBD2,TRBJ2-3,CASSELAGATDTQYF
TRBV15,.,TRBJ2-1,CATSRDVYPYNEQFF
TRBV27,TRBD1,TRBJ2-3,CASSRGDRGSADTQYF
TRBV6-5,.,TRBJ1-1,CASSYSEGVTEAFF
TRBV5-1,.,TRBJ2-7,CASSFRGYEQYF
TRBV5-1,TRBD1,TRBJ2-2,CASSPTGGKGGELFF
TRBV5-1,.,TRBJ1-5,CASSIDPDRSSNQPQHF
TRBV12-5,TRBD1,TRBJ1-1,CASARLDRGRAFF
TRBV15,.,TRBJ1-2,CATSRDLQGSGGYTF
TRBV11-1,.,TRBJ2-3,CASSLYGSRSTDTQYF
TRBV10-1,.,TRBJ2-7,CASSESRYEQYF
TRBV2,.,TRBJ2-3,CASNPAGDTQYF
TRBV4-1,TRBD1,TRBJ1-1,CASSQDSLDRVRAFF
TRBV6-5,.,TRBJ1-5,CASTPGGEGNQPQHF
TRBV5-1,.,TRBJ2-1,CASSSSGAGTDEQFF
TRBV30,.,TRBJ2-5,CAWIWSGTQTQYF
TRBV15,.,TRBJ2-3,CATSRETRSTDTQYF
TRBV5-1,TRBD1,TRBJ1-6,CASSLGGQGAGSPLHF
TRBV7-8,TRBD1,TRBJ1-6,CASSRLGTVWFPLHF
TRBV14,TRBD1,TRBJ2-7,CASSLDRGGFEQYF
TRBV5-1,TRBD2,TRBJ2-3,CASSLRGLAGRTDTQYF
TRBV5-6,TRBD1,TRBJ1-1,CASSILLQGTNTEAFF